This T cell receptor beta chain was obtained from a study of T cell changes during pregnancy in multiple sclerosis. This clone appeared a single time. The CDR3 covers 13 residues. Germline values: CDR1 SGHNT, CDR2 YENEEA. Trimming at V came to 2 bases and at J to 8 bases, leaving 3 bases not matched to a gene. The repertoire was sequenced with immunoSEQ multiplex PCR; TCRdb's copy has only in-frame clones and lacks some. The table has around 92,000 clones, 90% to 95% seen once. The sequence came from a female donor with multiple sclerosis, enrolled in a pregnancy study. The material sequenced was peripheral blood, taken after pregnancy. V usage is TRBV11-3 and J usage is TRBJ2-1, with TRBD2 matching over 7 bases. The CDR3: CASSLRTRDEQFF. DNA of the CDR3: TGTGCCAGCAGCTTACGGACTAGAGATGAGCAGTTCTTC. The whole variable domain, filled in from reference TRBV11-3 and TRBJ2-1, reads EAGVVQSPRYKIIEKKQPVAFWCNPISGHNTLYWYLQNLGQGPELLIRYENEEAVDDSQLPKDRFSAERLKGVDSTLKIQPAELGDSAVYLCASSLRTRDEQFFGPGTRLTVL.